This TCR beta chain came from a study of beta chain features in type 1 diabetes. Reverse transcribing all isolated RNA meant expressed TCRB transcripts were sequenced. Produced via immunoSEQ multiplex PCR; TCRdb's table is partial and in-frame only. The data show about 240,000 clones, with approximately 15% seen just once and almost 0.02% held by the top ten. As for this clone: Its target is not known.

V lost 3 bases, J lost 6 bases, and 4 bases stayed unmatched. This CDR3 has 14 residues. Germline V lookup: CDR1 LNHDA, CDR2 SQIVND (reference sequence). The study, taken as a whole, reports: There were fewer insertions and more deletions at the VDJ junctions of type 1 diabetes patients. Researchers cautioned that cDNA sequencing could over-represent cells with high TCR expression. The study found moderately but significantly shorter TCRB CDR3s in all four CD4+ subsets of Type 1 diabetes patients. The study found that naive, central memory and Treg TCRB repertoires appeared more similar in patients than in healthy donors.

The chain carries TRBV19 and TRBJ2-7; 11 bases line up with TRBD1. The source is a young man with type 1 diabetes. Sequencing was carried out using naive CD4+ T cells from blood. The CDR3 region is CASSIPGQGGEQYF. CDR3 nucleotides: TGTGCCAGTAGTATTCCGGGACAGGGGGGCGAGCAGTACTTC.